The clone carrying this T cell receptor (beta chain) was detected only a few times. These data are taken from a study of T-cell reconstitution after alpha-beta-depleted transplantation in children. The TCRbeta library incorporated unique molecular identifiers. One entry per CDR3 protein results from TCRdb running MiXCR on the PCR reads. This table has some 120,000 distinct CDR3 sequences, around 9.8% appearing once. The CDR3 runs 15 residues. Trimming cost V 1 base and J 0 bases, with 11 bases left between them. CDR1 and CDR2 (germline): SGHKS, YYEKEE (reference sequence). The clonotype originates from a girl in the first two years of life who had a stem cell transplant for combined immunodeficiency, so the T cells may come from the graft donor. This specimen consisted of PBMCs, mostly from graft donor cells, obtained 180 days after TCRalphabeta/CD19-depleted stem cell transplant. V and J are TRBV5-5 and TRBJ2-7; possibly TRBD1 for D (5 bases). CDR3: CASSLSQATSYEQYF. As DNA, the CDR3 is TGTGCCAGCAGCTTGTCACAGGCAACCTCCTACGAGCAGTACTTC. The full variable domain, completed using reference TRBV5-5 and TRBJ2-7, is DAGVTQSPTHLIKTRGQQVTLRCSPISGHKSVSWYQQVLGQGPQFIFQYYEKEERGRGNFPDRFSARQFPNYSSELNVNALLLGDSALYLCASSLSQATSYEQYFGPGTRLTVT.